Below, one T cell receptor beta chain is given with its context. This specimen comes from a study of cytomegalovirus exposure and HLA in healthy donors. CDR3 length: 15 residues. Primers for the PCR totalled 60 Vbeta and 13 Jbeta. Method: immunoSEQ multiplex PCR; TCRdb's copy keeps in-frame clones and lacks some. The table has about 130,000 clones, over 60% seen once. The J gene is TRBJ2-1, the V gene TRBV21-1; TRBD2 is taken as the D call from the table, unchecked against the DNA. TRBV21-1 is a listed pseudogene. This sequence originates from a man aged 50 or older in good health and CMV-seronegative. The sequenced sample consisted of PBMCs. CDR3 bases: TGTGCCAGCATTAGCGGGTGGAGCTCCTACAATGAGCAGTTCTTC. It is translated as CASISGWSSYNEQFF.